The source of this T cell receptor (beta chain) is a study of early T cells in non-severe SARS-CoV-2 infection. This clonotype was picked up many times. Via MiXCR, TCRdb re-called the 5' RACE reads, giving one row per CDR3 protein. The sample lists tens of thousands of distinct CDR3 sequences, under 8% occurring once. V lost 8 bases, J lost 1 base, and 8 bases lay in between. Germline V gives CDR1 SNHLY, CDR2 FYNNEI. CDR3 size: 12 residues. The receptor comes from an adult who was a healthcare worker with PCR-confirmed SARS-CoV-2 infection or an uninfected control (not recorded which). The sequencing here drew on whole blood, taken at baseline. V is TRBV2 and J is TRBJ2-5; D unresolved. In DNA, the CDR3 is TGTGCCAGCCAAAGAGGCCAAGAGACCCAGTACTTC. This sequence encodes CASQRGQETQYF.